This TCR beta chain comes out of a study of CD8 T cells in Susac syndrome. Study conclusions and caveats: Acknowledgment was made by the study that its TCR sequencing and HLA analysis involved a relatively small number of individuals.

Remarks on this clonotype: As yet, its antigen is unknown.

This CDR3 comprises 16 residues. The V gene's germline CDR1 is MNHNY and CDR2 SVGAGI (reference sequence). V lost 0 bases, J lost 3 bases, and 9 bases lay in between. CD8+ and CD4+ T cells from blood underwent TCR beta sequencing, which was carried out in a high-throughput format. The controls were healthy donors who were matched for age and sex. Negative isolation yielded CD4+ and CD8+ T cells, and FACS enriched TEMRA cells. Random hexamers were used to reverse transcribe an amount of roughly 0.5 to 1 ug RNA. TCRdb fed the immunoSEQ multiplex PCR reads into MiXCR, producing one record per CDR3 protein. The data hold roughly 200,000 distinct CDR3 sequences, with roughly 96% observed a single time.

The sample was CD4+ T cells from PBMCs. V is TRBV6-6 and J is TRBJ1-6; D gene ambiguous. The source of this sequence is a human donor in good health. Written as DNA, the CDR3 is TGTGCCAGCAGTTACTCGGTGGGCAGCTATAATTCACCCCTCCACTTT. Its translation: CASSYSVGSYNSPLHF.